The 17 T cell receptor beta chains in this list originate from one sample, sequenced in a study of regulatory T cells in long-lasting Graves disease. Researchers made TCR beta libraries by using iRepertoire HTBI primers and running Arm-PCR on CDR3 regions. TCRdb reprocessed the multiplex PCR reads with MiXCR, giving one entry per CDR3 protein. The sample yields 540,000 or so distinct CDR3 sequences, about 13% seen once. Time point defined: newly diagnosed GD, antithyroid drugs for less than 3 months. Researchers made the TCR library from RNA that was extracted from PBMCs. This sample was also put to use in a study of T cells in Graves' hyperthyroidism and ophthalmopathy.

The specimen comprised peripheral blood mononuclear cells (PBMCs), sampled at new diagnosis, from a patient treated with antithyroid drugs. Receptor source: a man between 25 and 39 years old with Graves disease.

This chain links TRBV4-1 with TRBJ2-7, with 8 bases that match TRBD2. The V and J ends lost 0 bases and 3 bases, in that order; junction bases with no gene match: 10. The CDR3 is 17 residues long. The germline V gene encodes CDR1 MGHRA and CDR2 YSYEKL. The CDR3 coding sequence is TGCGCCAGCAGCCAAGATCGGGCGCTAGCGGGTGTCTACGAGCAGTACTTC. It codes for CASSQDRALAGVYEQYF.

The rearrangement uses TRBV12-3 or TRBV12-4 and TRBJ1-2; no clear D gene. The CDR3 covers 12 residues. The ends were cut back, 6 bases at V and 4 bases at J, with 9 bases in the middle. CDR3 in amino acids: CASRSDLYGYTF. The CDR3 nucleotides are TGTGCCAGCAGGTCGGACCTCTATGGCTACACCTTC.

This clonotype was found many times. The CDR3 region is CASSVAPREDTEAFF. CDR3 nucleotide sequence: TGTGCCAGCAGCGTAGCCCCCAGGGAAGACACTGAAGCTTTCTTT. The chain has TRBV9 and TRBJ1-1; the D gene is possibly TRBD1 (5 bases). The CDR3 has 15 amino acids. V lost 0 bases and J 3 bases, leaving 12 bases between the germline ends. Germline CDR1 and CDR2: SGDLS and YYNGEE.

A word on this clonotype: It is likely a read error: a sequence one base away is far more abundant. This rearrangement joins TRBV2 to TRBJ2-3; TRBD2 matches at 9 bases. Germline V gene data show CDR1 as SNHLY and CDR2 as FYNNEI. This CDR3 region has 15 residues. The CDR3 DNA sequence: TGTGCCAGCAGCTCGCTAGCGGGACTCACAGATGCGCAGTATTTT. Protein: CASSSLAGLTDAQYF.

This clonotype has more than one count but fewer than ten. The chain couples TRBV10-3 to TRBJ1-2; D is possibly TRBD1 (5 bases). The CDR3 covers 12 residues. V lost 7 bases to trimming and J lost 3 bases, with 9 bases between them. Germline values: CDR1 ENHRY, CDR2 SYGVKD. Written as DNA, the CDR3 is TGTGCCATCACGGCGGGGGACTATGGCTACACCTTC. It specifies CAITAGDYGYTF.

V is TRBV7-6 and J is TRBJ2-7, with D tentatively TRBD2 (5 bases). In germline, CDR1 is SGHVS, CDR2 FNYEAQ. V was pared by 5 bases and J by 3 bases, with 17 bases between. This CDR3 spans 15 amino acids. The CDR3 nucleotides read TGTGCCAGCAGCCCAGACGAAGAGGGAATCTACGAGCAGTACTTC. As protein: CASSPDEEGIYEQYF.

This clonotype showed up many times. This chain links TRBV27 with TRBJ2-1, with 8 bases identical to TRBD2. Germline V lookup: CDR1 MNHEY, CDR2 SMNVEV (reference sequence). The CDR3 loop spans 15 amino acids. The V and J ends lost 7 bases and 7 bases, in that order; junction bases with no gene match: 12. CDR3: CASISRGAGGNEQFF. The CDR3 DNA sequence: TGTGCCAGCATTAGTCGGGGGGCGGGAGGTAATGAGCAGTTCTTC.

Regarding this clonotype: Being one base from a much bigger clone, this may be a read error. V is TRBV7-2 and J is TRBJ2-4, with no clear D. V lost 1 base, J lost 13 bases, and 17 bases lay in between. The CDR3 covers 14 residues. CDR1 SGHTA and CDR2 FQGNSA come from the germline V gene. The CDR3 is CASSLDPWNDEQYF. CDR3 nucleotide sequence: TGTGCCAGCAGCTTAGATCCGTGGAACGATGAGCAGTACTTC.

This clonotype has more than one count but fewer than ten. V is TRBV30 and J is TRBJ1-3, with a tentative D call TRBD1 (6 bases). The length of the CDR3 is 14 residues. Germline assignment: CDR1 GTSNPN and CDR2 SVGIG (reference sequence). The V and J ends lost 4 bases and 2 bases respectively, with 12 bases between them. CDR3 sequence reads: CAWTTYRAGNTIYF. Here the CDR3 DNA reads TGTGCCTGGACCACCTACAGGGCTGGAAACACCATATATTTT.

The sample holds many counts of this clonotype. CDR3 DNA: TGTGCCAGCAGCTTACCGGGGCCCTTCGAGCAGTTCTTC. Its protein product is CASSLPGPFEQFF. This chain uses TRBV7-2 with TRBJ2-1, with D perhaps matching TRBD1 or TRBD2 (5 bases each). V lost 2 bases and J lost 10, with 12 bases in between. The CDR3 covers 13 residues. CDR1 and CDR2 from the germline V gene are SGHTA and FQGNSA.

This clonotype came up many times. This chain uses TRBV5-1 with TRBJ2-7, with 8 positions matching TRBD1. This CDR3 is built from 15 residues. J gave up 3 bases and V 4 bases, and 9 bases lay outside the gene matches. Germline CDR1 is SGHRS and CDR2 is YFSETQ. CDR3 protein: CASSTEGQVLYEQYF. CDR3 sequence (DNA): TGCGCCAGCAGCACCGAGGGACAGGTGCTCTACGAGCAGTACTTC. The variable domain in full, with the rest retrieved from reference TRBV5-1 and TRBJ2-7, is KAGVTQTPRYLIKTRGQQVTLSCSPISGHRSVSWYQQTPGQGLQFLFEYFSETQRNKGNFPGRFSGRQFSNSRSEMNVSTLELGDSALYLCASSTEGQVLYEQYFGPGTRLTVT.

About this clonotype itself: Since a far larger clone is one base different, this is likely a read error. The chain uses TRBV11-2 and TRBJ1-1; D is undetermined. The CDR3 has 15 residues. CDR1 and CDR2 (germline): SGHAT, FQNNGV. The CDR3 sequence: CASSEGTGSNTQAFF. The CDR3 nucleotides are TGTGCCAGCAGTGAAGGTACGGGATCGAACACTCAAGCTTTCTTT. Combining the CDR3 with reference TRBV11-2 and TRBJ1-1 gives the whole variable domain EAGVAQSPRYKIIEKRQSVAFWCNPISGHATLYWYQQILGQGPKLLIQFQNNGVVDDSQLPKDRFSAERLKGVDSTLKIQPAKLEDSAVYLCASSEGTGSNTQAFFGQGTRLTVV.

This clonotype was recorded at least ten times. V gene TRBV30 combines with J gene TRBJ1-1; D not certain. The CDR3 is 14 residues long. V was pared by 3 bases and J by 2 bases, with 13 bases between. Per germline, CDR1 GTSNPN and CDR2 SVGIG (reference sequence). The CDR3 DNA reads TGTGCCTGGAGCCTAGACGGAGCCAACACTGAAGCTTTCTTT. This encodes CAWSLDGANTEAFF.

This clonotype occurred many times. The V and J genes are TRBV12-3 or TRBV12-4 and TRBJ1-5; D uncertain. V gave up 3 bases and J gave up 4 bases, with 7 bases separating them. This CDR3 is built from 13 residues. Here the CDR3 reads CASSFAPNQPQHF. CDR3 bases: TGTGCCAGCAGTTTCGCCCCTAATCAGCCCCAGCATTTT.

The chain uses TRBV6-2 or TRBV6-3 and TRBJ2-1; D might be TRBD2 (6 bases). CDR3 length: 15 amino acids. V lost 5 bases, J lost 6 bases, and 17 bases lay in between. Germline assignment: CDR1 MNHEY and CDR2 SVGEGT. The CDR3 DNA is TGTGCCAGCAGTGAATCTCGGGGGAGTGGCAATGAGCAGTTCTTC. It translates to CASSESRGSGNEQFF.

There are a few counts of this clonotype. The chain couples TRBV27 to TRBJ1-6, with a tentative D call TRBD1 (5 bases). V gave up 3 bases and J gave up 6 bases, with 12 bases separating them. In germline, CDR1 is MNHEY, CDR2 SMNVEV (reference sequence). CDR3 length: 15 residues. The CDR3 protein is CASSFGEGINSPLHF. The CDR3 DNA is TGTGCCAGCAGTTTTGGGGAGGGGATTAATTCACCCCTCCACTTT.

The table lists this clonotype with many counts. The rearrangement joins TRBV6-1 to TRBJ1-1; weak D call: TRBD1 (5 bases). CDR1 and CDR2 (germline): MNHNS, SASEGT. The CDR3 runs 12 residues. V was clipped by 6 bases and J by 6 bases, with 11 bases between them. CDR3 bases: TGTGCCAGCAGCGGGTCGACAGCTGAAGCTTTCTTT. It codes for CASSGSTAEAFF.